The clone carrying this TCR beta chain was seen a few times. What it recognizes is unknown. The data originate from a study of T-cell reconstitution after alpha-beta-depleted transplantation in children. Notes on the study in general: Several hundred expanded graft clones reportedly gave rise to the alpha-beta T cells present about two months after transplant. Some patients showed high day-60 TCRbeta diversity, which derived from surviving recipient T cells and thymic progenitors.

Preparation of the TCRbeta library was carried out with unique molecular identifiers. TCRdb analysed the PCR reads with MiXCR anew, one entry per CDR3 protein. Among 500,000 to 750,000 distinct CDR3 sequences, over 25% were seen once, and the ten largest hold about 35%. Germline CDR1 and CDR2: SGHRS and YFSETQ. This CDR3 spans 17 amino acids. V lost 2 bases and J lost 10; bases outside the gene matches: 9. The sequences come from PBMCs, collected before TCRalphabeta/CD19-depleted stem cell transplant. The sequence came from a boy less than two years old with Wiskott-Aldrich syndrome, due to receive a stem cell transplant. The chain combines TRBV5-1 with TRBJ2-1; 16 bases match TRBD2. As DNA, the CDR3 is TGCGCCAGCAGCTTACGGATAGGGACTAGCGGGAGGGGCGAGCAGTTCTTC. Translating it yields CASSLRIGTSGRGEQFF.